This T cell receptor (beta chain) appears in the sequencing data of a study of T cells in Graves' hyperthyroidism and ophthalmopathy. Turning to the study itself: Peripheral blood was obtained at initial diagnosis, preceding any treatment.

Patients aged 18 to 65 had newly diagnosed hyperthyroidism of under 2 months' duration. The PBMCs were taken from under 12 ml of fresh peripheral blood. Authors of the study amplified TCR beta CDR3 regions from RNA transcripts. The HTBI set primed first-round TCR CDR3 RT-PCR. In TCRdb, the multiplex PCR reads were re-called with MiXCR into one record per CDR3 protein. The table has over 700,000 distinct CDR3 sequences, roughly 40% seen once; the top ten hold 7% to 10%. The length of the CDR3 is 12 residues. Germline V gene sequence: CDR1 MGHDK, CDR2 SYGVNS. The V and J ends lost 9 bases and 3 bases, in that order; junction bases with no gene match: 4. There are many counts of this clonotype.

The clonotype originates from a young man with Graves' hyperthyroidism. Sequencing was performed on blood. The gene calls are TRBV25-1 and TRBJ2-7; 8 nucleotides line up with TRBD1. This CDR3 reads CASNRGSYEQYF. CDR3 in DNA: TGTGCCAGTAACAGGGGGAGCTACGAGCAGTACTTC.